This TCR beta chain was recorded in a study of shared clonotypes between healthy human individuals. About the study: Each donor's CD4 naive and CD4 memory cells filled three plates apiece, CD8 naive two, and CD8 memory one. Study-wide results and caveats: Sampling involved blood alone; tissue repertoires likely differ. Generally, naive subsets came out with larger estimated richness than memory subsets. In a few donors, about 5% of naive CD4 clonotypes appeared in common.

On this clone itself: Its antigen remains unidentified.

The protocol was immunoSEQ multiplex PCR, while the TCRdb copy is restricted to in-frame clones and leaves out a portion. The table lists about 1.5 million clones, approximately 98% of them singletons, with 0.4% to 0.45% in the top ten. Trimming stripped 4 bases from V and 3 bases from J, with 10 bases between. This CDR3 comprises 13 residues. Germline V gene sequence: CDR1 SGHRS, CDR2 YFSETQ. This sequence was found in a young man in good health. The chain joins TRBV5-1 to TRBJ1-1; D is unresolved. The material sequenced was naive CD4+ T cells sorted from blood. Subset described: CD45RA+ positively selected. CDR3 DNA: TGCGCCAGCAGCATTAAGGACCACACTGAAGCTTTCTTT. Translating it yields CASSIKDHTEAFF.